The text below deals with one T cell receptor beta chain. The CDR3 contains 14 residues. Germline V lookup: CDR1 MNHNS, CDR2 SASEGT. Trimming cost V 2 bases and J 6 bases; bases outside gene matches: 6. This record comes from a study of blood T cell repertoires in COVID-19. Profiling relied on immunoSEQ multiplex PCR, and the TCRdb table lists in-frame clones only, not all of them. The sample contains some 190,000 clones, roughly 91% of which appear only once. This chain connects TRBV6-1 to TRBJ1-2; 7 nucleotides line up with TRBD1. Specimen: peripheral blood. The clonotype originates from a human donor in a cohort sampled during active COVID-19. The CDR3 region has the DNA TGTGCCAGCAGTGAATGGGGACAGTATCATGGCTACACCTTC. Translating it yields CASSEWGQYHGYTF.